This T cell receptor (beta chain) was identified during a study of sequential checkpoint blockade in melanoma. The table lists this clone with a few counts. The method was immunoSEQ multiplex PCR; TCRdb's version includes in-frame clones alone and lacks a portion of them. This sample yields 3,500 to 5,000 clones, of which 20% to 30% are seen a single time; 15% belongs to the top ten. Deletions cut 0 bases from V and 7 bases from J, with 3 bases between. The CDR3 runs 12 residues. CDR1 MNHGY and CDR2 SAAAGT come from the germline V gene. Treatment described: randomized to nivolumab then ipilimumab (arm A) or the reverse (arm B).

The source is a human donor with melanoma. Specimen: tumor tissue (inferred from file names), collected from a patient given nivolumab and ipilimumab in sequence. The chain combines TRBV6-8 with TRBJ2-2; D gene unclear. CDR3 residues: CASSYSDGELFF. The DNA of the CDR3 is TGTGCCAGCAGTTACTCGGACGGGGAGCTGTTTTTT.